Detailed here is one T cell receptor beta chain. Its antigen is undetermined. V shed 3 bases, J shed 6 bases, and the junction held 10 bases outside the gene matches. This CDR3 spans 15 amino acids. Germline CDR1 reads LGHNA; CDR2 reads YSLEER. The SP2 primer and nested alpha and beta constant region primers amplified ligated cDNA in four rounds. Alpha and beta constant region primers primed reverse transcription for blood and skin samples. One entry per CDR3 protein, called by TCRdb with MiXCR from the 5' RACE reads. The profile shows about 56,000 distinct CDR3 sequences, more than 7.5% of them singletons. A UMI-containing oligonucleotide was joined by 3' ligation to the TCR cDNA template. Adult healthy volunteers gave 2.5 ml peripheral blood for whole-blood RNA. Cells were not sorted; total RNA input targeted about 1 to 1000 ng. The data derive from a study of naive and memory T cell subsets. Whole-study findings and limits: TCR transcript changes with activation or differentiation may affect this RNA method.

This receptor was taken from a female donor in good health. The chain carries TRBV4-3 and TRBJ2-7; 8 bases fit TRBD1. CDR3 coding DNA: TGCGCCAGCAGCCAGAGCCGGACAGGGTTTAGCGAGCAGTACTTC. This translates into CASSQSRTGFSEQYF.